This T cell receptor beta chain was captured in a study of cytomegalovirus exposure and HLA in healthy donors. General study results and limits: Prior analysis indicated that the majority of TCR beta V segments exhibited productivity approximately 87% or approximately 30% of the time.

Of note for this clone: Its antigen is not known.

Deletions cut 0 bases from V and 0 bases from J, with 7 bases between. Germline V gene lookup returns CDR1 SGDLS and CDR2 YYNGEE. The CDR3 consists of 14 residues. Vbeta (60) and Jbeta (13) primers were used in the PCR. Sequenced by immunoSEQ multiplex PCR; TCRdb stores in-frame clones only, minus some. The table records over 95,000 clones, approximately 80% of them present only once. Every donor was a healthy person donating bone marrow. The V and J genes are TRBV9 and TRBJ2-7; D gene ambiguous. The sample comprised PBMCs. The sequence derives from a female donor in good health and CMV-seronegative. The CDR3 sequence is CASSVVSASYEQYF. The CDR3 DNA reads TGTGCCAGCAGCGTAGTCAGCGCCTCCTACGAGCAGTACTTC. The full variable domain, in which reference TRBV9 and TRBJ2-7 provide the parts outside the CDR3, is DSGVTQTPKHLITATGQRVTLRCSPRSGDLSVYWYQQSLDQGLQFLIQYYNGEERAKGNILERFSAQQFPDLHSELNLSSLELGDSALYFCASSVVSASYEQYFGPGTRLTVT.